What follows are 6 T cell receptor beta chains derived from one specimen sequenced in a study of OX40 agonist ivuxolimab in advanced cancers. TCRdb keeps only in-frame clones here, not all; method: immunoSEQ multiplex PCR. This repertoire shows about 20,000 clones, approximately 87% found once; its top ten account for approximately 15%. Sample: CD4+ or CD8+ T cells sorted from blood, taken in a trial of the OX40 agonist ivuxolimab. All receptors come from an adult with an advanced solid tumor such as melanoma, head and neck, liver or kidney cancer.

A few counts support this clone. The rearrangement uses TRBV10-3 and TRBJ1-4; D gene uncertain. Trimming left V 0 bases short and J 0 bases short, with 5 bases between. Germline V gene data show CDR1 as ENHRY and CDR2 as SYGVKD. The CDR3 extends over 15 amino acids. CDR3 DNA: TGTGCCATCAGTGAGTCCACCTCAACTAATGAAAAACTGTTTTTT. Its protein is CAISESTSTNEKLFF.

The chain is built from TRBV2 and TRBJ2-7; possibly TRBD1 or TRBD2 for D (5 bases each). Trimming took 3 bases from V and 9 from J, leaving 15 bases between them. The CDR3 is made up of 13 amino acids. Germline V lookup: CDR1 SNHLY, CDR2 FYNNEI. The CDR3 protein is CASSDGSGRRQYF. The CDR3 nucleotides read TGTGCCAGCAGTGATGGTTCGGGGCGGCGGCAGTACTTC.

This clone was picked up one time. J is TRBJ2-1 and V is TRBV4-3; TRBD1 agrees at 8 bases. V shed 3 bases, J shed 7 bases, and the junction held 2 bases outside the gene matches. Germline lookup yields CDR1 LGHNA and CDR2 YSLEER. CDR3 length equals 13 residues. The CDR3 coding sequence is TGCGCCAGCAGCCACAGGACAGGGAATGAGCAGTTCTTC. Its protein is CASSHRTGNEQFF.

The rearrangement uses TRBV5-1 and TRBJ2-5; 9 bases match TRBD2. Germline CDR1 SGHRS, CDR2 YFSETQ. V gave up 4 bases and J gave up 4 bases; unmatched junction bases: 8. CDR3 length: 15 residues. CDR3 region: CASSPSGDLGETQYF. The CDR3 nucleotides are TGCGCCAGCAGCCCTAGCGGGGACCTCGGAGAGACCCAGTACTTC.

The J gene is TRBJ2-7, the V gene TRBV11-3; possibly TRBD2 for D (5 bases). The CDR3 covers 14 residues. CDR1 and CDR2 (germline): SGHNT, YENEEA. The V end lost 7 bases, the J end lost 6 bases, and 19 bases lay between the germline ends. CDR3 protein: CASNLGAEWPEQYF. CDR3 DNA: TGTGCCAGCAACCTGGGAGCAGAGTGGCCCGAGCAGTACTTC. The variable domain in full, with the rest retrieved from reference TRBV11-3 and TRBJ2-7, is EAGVVQSPRYKIIEKKQPVAFWCNPISGHNTLYWYLQNLGQGPELLIRYENEEAVDDSQLPKDRFSAERLKGVDSTLKIQPAELGDSAVYLCASNLGAEWPEQYFGPGTRLTVT.

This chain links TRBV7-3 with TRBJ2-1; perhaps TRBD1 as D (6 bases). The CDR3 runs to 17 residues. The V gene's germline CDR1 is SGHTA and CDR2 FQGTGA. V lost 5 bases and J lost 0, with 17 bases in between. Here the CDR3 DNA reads TGTGCCAGCAGCCCTCGGGCAGGGGTTGACTCCTACAATGAGCAGTTCTTC. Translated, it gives CASSPRAGVDSYNEQFF. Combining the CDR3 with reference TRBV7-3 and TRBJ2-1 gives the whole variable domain GAGVSQTPSNKVTEKGKYVELRCDPISGHTALYWYRQSLGQGPEFLIYFQGTGAADDSGLPNDRFFAVRPEGSVSTLKIQRTERGDSAVYLCASSPRAGVDSYNEQFFGPGTRLTVL.